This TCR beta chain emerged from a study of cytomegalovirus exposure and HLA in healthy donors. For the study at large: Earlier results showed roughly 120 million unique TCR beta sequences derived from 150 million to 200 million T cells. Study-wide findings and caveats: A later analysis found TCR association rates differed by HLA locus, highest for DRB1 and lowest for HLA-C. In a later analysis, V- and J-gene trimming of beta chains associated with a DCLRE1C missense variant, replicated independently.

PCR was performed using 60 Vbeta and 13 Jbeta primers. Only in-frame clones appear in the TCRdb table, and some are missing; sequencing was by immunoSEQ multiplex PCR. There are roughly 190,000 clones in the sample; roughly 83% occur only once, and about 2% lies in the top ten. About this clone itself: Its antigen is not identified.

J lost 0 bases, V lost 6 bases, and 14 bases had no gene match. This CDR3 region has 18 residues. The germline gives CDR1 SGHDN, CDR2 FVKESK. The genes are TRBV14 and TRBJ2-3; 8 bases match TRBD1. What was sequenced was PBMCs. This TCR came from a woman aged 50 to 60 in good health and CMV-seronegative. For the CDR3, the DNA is TGTGCCAGCAGTCCGACAGGGGTGTTTGATTCTAGCACAGATACGCAGTATTTT. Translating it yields CASSPTGVFDSSTDTQYF.